These T cell receptor beta chains were read from a single sample in a study of Graves' ophthalmopathy and Graves' hyperthyroidism. TCRdb re-derived calls from the multiplex PCR reads in MiXCR, one entry per CDR3 protein. The table includes 170,000 or so distinct CDR3 sequences, around two fifths detected once. The sequencing input was peripheral blood. The receptor set was obtained from a man in his thirties or forties with Graves' ophthalmopathy. Each CDR3 is given with its conserved first and last residue. A D gene is named only where the DNA matches it firmly. Size tells how often a clone was seen (once, few, many) or the class of an expanded clone, and some rows leave it out.

j_call | d_call | v_call | clone_size | cdr3_length | cdr3_aa | cdr3_nt
TRBJ2-7 | - | TRBV20-1 | many | 14 | CSARDLRGNYEQYF | TGCAGTGCTAGAGATCTGCGGGGAAACTACGAGCAGTACTTC
TRBJ2-7 | - | TRBV28 | - | 14 | CASSFPRGNYEQYF | TGTGCCAGCAGTTTTCCACGGGGAAATTACGAGCAGTACTTC
TRBJ2-5 | TRBD1 | TRBV10-3 | many | 15 | CATRTGSGTQETQYF | TGTGCCACCCGGACAGGTTCCGGAACCCAAGAGACCCAGTACTTC
TRBJ1-5 | TRBD1 | TRBV12-3/TRBV12-4 | many | 14 | CASSTRQGNQPQHF | TGTGCCAGCAGTACGCGACAGGGGAATCAGCCCCAGCATTTT
TRBJ2-7 | TRBD1 | TRBV7-2 | - | 14 | CASSTDWTGGEQYF | TGTGCCAGCAGCACAGATTGGACAGGGGGCGAGCAGTACTTC
TRBJ1-5 | TRBD1 | TRBV4-3 | many | 16 | CASSQDRRGPGQPQHF | TGCGCCAGCAGCCAAGATAGGAGGGGGCCGGGCCAGCCCCAGCATTTT
TRBJ1-2 | - | TRBV7-9 | - | 15 | CASSPTGTSNYGYTF | TGTGCCAGCAGCCCAACCGGGACTAGTAACTATGGCTACACCTTC
TRBJ1-1 | TRBD1 | TRBV10-3 | many | 13 | CAIAWGQGTEAFF | TGTGCCATCGCCTGGGGACAGGGCACTGAAGCTTTCTTT
TRBJ1-2 | - | TRBV5-5 | - | 14 | CASSRMDIGYGYTF | TGTGCCAGCAGCCGAATGGACATTGGCTATGGCTACACCTTC
TRBJ1-1 | TRBD1 | TRBV6-5 | many | 15 | CASSYRTGPFPEAFF | TGTGCCAGCAGTTACCGGACAGGGCCGTTTCCTGAAGCTTTCTTT
TRBJ2-5 | - | TRBV7-2 | many | 14 | CASSLSSTWETQYF | TGTGCCAGCAGCTTATCTAGTACGTGGGAGACCCAGTACTTC
TRBJ2-5 | TRBD2 | TRBV2 | many | 19 | CASSTPGLAGDGRGETQYF | TGTGCCAGCAGTACACCGGGACTAGCGGGAGATGGGAGAGGAGAGACCCAGTACTTC
TRBJ1-5 | - | TRBV5-1 | many | 14 | CASSLDGASQPQHF | TGCGCCAGCAGCTTGGATGGGGCGAGTCAGCCCCAGCATTTT
TRBJ2-5 | - | TRBV9 | few | 15 | CASSVGHEDQETQYF | TGTGCCAGCAGCGTAGGCCACGAAGACCAAGAGACCCAGTACTTC
TRBJ1-6 | - | TRBV5-1 | - | 13 | CASSGGWNSPLHF | TGCGCCAGCAGTGGGGGGTGGAATTCACCCCTCCACTTT
TRBJ1-2 | - | TRBV5-1 | - | 14 | CASSLEGSVDGYTF | TGCGCCAGCAGCTTGGAGGGTTCTGTCGATGGCTACACCTTC
TRBJ2-7 | - | TRBV28 | - | 13 | CASNEGGSYEQYF | TGTGCCAGCAACGAAGGAGGCTCCTACGAGCAGTACTTC
TRBJ2-5 | - | TRBV5-1 | many | 14 | CASSLGAGKETQYF | TGCGCCAGCAGCTTGGGGGCAGGGAAAGAGACCCAGTACTTC
TRBJ1-5 | - | TRBV12-3/TRBV12-4 | - | 14 | CASSFMDRNQPQHF | TGTGCCAGCAGTTTCATGGATCGCAATCAGCCCCAGCATTTT
TRBJ2-5 | - | TRBV24-1 | - | 14 | CATSDWTDQETQYF | TGTGCCACCAGTGACTGGACAGACCAAGAGACCCAGTACTTC
TRBJ1-5 | TRBD1 | TRBV6-1 | many | 13 | CASRDRGGQPQHF | TGTGCCAGCAGGGACAGGGGTGGTCAGCCCCAGCATTTT
TRBJ1-2 | - | TRBV6-2/TRBV6-3 | many | 13 | CASIEPTRIGYTF | TGTGCCAGCATTGAACCGACACGCATTGGCTACACCTTC
TRBJ1-1 | TRBD1 | TRBV6-2/TRBV6-3 | few | 17 | CASSYSSGTVMNTEAFF | TGTGCCAGCAGTTACTCGTCCGGGACAGTAATGAACACTGAAGCTTTCTTT
TRBJ2-7 | TRBD2 | TRBV20-1 | many | 17 | CSARDRVLAGATYEQYF | TGCAGTGCTAGAGATCGGGTCCTAGCGGGAGCGACCTACGAGCAGTACTTC
TRBJ2-5 | TRBD2 | TRBV5-6 | - | 16 | CASSFRTSGYVETQYF | TGTGCCAGCAGCTTCCGGACTAGCGGATACGTGGAGACCCAGTACTTC
TRBJ1-2 | - | TRBV6-1 | - | 13 | CASSLGPLYGYTF | TGTGCCAGCTCCCTCGGCCCCTTATATGGCTACACCTTC
TRBJ1-1 | TRBD1 | TRBV19 | - | 14 | CAARSGGSNTEAFF | TGTGCCGCACGATCAGGGGGATCGAACACTGAAGCTTTCTTT
TRBJ2-4 | TRBD1 | TRBV6-2/TRBV6-3 | - | 16 | CASSYKGATAKNIQYF | TGTGCCAGCAGTTACAAGGGGGCTACAGCCAAAAACATTCAGTACTTC
TRBJ2-7 | - | TRBV12-3/TRBV12-4 | many | 12 | CASREGVNEQYF | TGTGCCAGCAGGGAGGGTGTCAACGAGCAGTACTTC
TRBJ2-3 | TRBD2 | TRBV12-3/TRBV12-4 | many | 15 | CASTGEGGYTDTQYF | TGTGCCAGCACCGGGGAGGGAGGTTACACAGATACGCAGTATTTT
TRBJ1-2 | TRBD1 | TRBV6-5 | many | 14 | CASSLDRGPDGYTF | TGTGCCAGCAGTCTCGACAGGGGTCCAGATGGCTACACCTTC
TRBJ1-5 | - | TRBV2 | many | 14 | CASSEEEGVQPQHF | TGTGCCAGCAGTGAAGAGGAGGGTGTCCAGCCCCAGCATTTT
TRBJ1-1 | - | TRBV20-1 | - | 12 | CSARDNQGYAFF | TGCAGTGCTAGAGATAACCAGGGTTATGCTTTCTTT